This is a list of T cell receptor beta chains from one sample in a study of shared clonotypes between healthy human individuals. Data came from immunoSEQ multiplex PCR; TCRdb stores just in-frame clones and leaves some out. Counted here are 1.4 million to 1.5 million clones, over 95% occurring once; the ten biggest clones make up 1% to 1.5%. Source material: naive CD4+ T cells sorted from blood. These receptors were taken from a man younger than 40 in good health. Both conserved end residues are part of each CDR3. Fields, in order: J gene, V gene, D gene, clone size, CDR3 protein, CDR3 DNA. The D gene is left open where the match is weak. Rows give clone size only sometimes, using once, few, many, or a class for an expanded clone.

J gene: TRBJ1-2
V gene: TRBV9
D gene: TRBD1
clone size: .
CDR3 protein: CASSETRQGQNYGYTF
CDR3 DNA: TGTGCCAGCAGCGAGACCCGACAGGGGCAAAACTATGGCTACACCTTC

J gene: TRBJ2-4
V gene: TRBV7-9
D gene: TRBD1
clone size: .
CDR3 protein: CASSLNQGVNIQYF
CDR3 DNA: TGTGCCAGCAGCTTAAACCAGGGGGTGAACATTCAGTACTTC

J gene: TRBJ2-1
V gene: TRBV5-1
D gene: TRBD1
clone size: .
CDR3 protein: CASSLVPLLGGYAQSSYNEQFF
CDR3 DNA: TGCGCCAGCAGCTTGGTTCCTCTCCTAGGGGGCTACGCGCAGAGCTCCTACAATGAGCAGTTCTTC

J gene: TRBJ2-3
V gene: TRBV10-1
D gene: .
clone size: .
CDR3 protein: CASSESGSRRDTQYF
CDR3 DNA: TGCGCCAGCAGTGAGTCGGGGAGTCGGAGGGATACGCAGTATTTT

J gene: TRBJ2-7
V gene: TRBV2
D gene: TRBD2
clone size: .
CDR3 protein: CASSERLAGGPPYEQYF
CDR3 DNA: TGTGCCAGCAGTGAAAGGCTAGCGGGAGGGCCCCCCTACGAGCAGTACTTC

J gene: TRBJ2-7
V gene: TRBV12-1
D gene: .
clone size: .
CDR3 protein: CASSSENEQYF
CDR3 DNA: TGTGCCAGCAGCTCCGAGAACGAGCAGTACTTC

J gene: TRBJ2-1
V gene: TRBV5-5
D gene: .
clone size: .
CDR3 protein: CASSLVGSGQNNEQFF
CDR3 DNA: TGTGCCAGCAGCTTGGTAGGCTCCGGACAGAACAATGAGCAGTTCTTC

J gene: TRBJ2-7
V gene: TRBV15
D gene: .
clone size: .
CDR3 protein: CATSSGPALYEQYF
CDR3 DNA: TGTGCCACCAGCAGTGGACCAGCCCTTTACGAGCAGTACTTC

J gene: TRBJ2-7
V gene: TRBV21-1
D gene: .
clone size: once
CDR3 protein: CASSKEGTPGEQYF
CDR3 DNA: TGTGCCAGCAGCAAAGAAGGGACTCCGGGCGAGCAGTACTTC

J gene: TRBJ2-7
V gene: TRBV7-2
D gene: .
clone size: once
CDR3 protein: CASSLAPGPYYEQYF
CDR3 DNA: TGTGCCAGCAGCTTGGCCCCGGGACCCTACTACGAGCAGTACTTC

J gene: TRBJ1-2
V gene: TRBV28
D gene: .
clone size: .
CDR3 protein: CASSYYPGAEVGYTF
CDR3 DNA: TGTGCCAGCAGTTATTACCCCGGTGCGGAGGTGGGCTACACCTTC

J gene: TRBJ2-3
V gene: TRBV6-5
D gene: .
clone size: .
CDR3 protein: CATIREGTDTQYF
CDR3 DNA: TGTGCCACCATTCGTGAGGGCACAGATACGCAGTATTTT

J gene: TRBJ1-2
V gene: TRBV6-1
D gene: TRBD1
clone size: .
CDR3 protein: CASSESFGTWTGDYGYTF
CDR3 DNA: TGTGCCAGCAGTGAAAGTTTCGGGACCTGGACAGGTGACTATGGCTACACCTTC

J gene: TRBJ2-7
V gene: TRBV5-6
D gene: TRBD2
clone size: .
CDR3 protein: CASSRRGGIGSYEQYF
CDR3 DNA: TGTGCCAGCAGCAGGCGGGGGGGAATAGGGTCCTACGAGCAGTACTTC

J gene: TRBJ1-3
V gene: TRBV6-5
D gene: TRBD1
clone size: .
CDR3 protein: CASSYSGTGLGNTIYF
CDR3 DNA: TGTGCCAGCAGTTACTCAGGGACAGGCCTTGGAAACACCATATATTTT

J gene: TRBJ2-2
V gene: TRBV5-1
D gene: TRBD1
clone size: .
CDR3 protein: CASSQTGLNTGELFF
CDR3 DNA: TGCGCCAGCAGCCAGACAGGGTTGAACACCGGGGAGCTGTTTTTT

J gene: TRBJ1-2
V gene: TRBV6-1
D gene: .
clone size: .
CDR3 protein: CASSEGGWRDYGYTF
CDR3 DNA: TGTGCCAGCAGTGAGGGGGGGTGGAGGGACTATGGCTACACCTTC

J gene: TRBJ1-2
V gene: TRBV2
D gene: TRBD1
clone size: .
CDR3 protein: CASSPSGTANGYTF
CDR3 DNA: TGTGCCAGCAGCCCCTCCGGGACAGCTAATGGCTACACCTTC

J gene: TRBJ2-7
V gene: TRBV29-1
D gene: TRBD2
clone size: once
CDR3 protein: CSAKTSAYEQYF
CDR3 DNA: TGCAGCGCCAAAACTAGCGCCTACGAGCAGTACTTC

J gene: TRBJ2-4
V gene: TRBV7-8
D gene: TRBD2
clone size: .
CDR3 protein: CASSLVLAGATAKNIQYF
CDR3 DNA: TGTGCCAGCAGCTTAGTACTAGCGGGAGCTACAGCCAAAAACATTCAGTACTTC

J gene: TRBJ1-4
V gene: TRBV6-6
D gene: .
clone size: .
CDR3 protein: CASTQGRPNEKLFF
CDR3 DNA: TGTGCCAGCACCCAGGGACGGCCTAATGAAAAACTGTTTTTT

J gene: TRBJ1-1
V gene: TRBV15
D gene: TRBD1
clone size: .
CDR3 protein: CATSREAGQGRVNTEAFF
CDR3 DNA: TGTGCCACCAGCAGAGAGGCAGGACAGGGAAGGGTGAACACTGAAGCTTTCTTT

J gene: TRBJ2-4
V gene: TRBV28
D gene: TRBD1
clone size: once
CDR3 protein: CASRTTGGSIQYF
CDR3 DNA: TGTGCCAGCAGGACGACAGGGGGCAGCATTCAGTACTTC

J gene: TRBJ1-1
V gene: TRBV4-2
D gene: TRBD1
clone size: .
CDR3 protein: CASSAWSRDRDTEAFF
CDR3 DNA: TGTGCCAGCAGCGCGTGGTCGAGGGACAGGGACACTGAAGCTTTCTTT

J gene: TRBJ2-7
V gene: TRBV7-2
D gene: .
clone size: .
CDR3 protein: CASSLGQTFGEQYF
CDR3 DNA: TGTGCCAGCAGCTTAGGGCAGACCTTCGGCGAGCAGTACTTC

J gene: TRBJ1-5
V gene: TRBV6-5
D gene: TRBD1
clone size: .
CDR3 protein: CASSKGTGLQPQHF
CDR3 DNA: TGTGCCAGCAGCAAGGGGACAGGGCTTCAGCCCCAGCATTTT

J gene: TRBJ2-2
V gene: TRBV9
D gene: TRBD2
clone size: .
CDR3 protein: CASRGRQNTGELFF
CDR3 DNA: TGTGCCAGCCGCGGGAGACAGAACACCGGGGAGCTGTTTTTT